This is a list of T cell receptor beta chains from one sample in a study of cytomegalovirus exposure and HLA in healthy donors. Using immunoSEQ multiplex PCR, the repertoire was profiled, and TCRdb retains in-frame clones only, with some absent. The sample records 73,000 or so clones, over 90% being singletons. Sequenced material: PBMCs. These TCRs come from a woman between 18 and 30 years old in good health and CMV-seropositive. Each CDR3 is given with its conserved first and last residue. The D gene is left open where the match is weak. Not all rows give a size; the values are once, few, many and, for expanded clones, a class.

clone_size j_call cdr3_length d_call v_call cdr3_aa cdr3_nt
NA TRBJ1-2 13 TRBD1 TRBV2 CASSKQGDYGYTF TGTGCCAGCTCAAAACAGGGGGACTATGGCTACACCTTC
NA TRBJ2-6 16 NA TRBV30 CATTGPGETGANVLTF TGTGCCACGACGGGGCCAGGGGAGACTGGGGCCAACGTCCTGACTTTC
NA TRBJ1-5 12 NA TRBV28 CASSKLNQPQHF TGTGCCAGCAGTAAGCTCAATCAGCCCCAGCATTTT
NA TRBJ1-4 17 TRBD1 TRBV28 CASSLWSLTGKGEKLFF TGTGCCAGCAGTTTATGGTCCCTGACAGGGAAGGGAGAAAAACTGTTTTTT
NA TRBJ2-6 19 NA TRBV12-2 CASRLLRRPESSGANVLTF TGTGCAAGTCGCTTATTACGTCGGCCGGAGAGCTCTGGGGCCAACGTCCTGACTTTC
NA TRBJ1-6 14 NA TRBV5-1 CASSFRTNNSPLHF TGCGCCAGCAGCTTCAGGACAAATAATTCACCCCTCCACTTT
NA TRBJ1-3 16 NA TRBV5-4 CASSSDNRTPGNTIYF TGTGCCAGCAGCTCGGACAACCGGACCCCTGGAAACACCATATATTTT
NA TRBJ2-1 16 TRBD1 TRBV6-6 CASSSTTGGAYNEQFF TGTGCCAGCAGTTCCACCACAGGGGGAGCTTACAATGAGCAGTTCTTC
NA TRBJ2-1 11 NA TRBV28 CASSYNNEQFF TGTGCCAGCAGTTACAACAATGAGCAGTTCTTC
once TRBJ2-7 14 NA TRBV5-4 CASSLMGRPNEQYF TGTGCCAGCAGCTTGATGGGGAGACCTAACGAGCAGTACTTC
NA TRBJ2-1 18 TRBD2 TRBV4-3 CASSQVLGTSGTGNEQFF TGCGCCAGCAGCCAAGTCCTCGGGACTAGCGGGACGGGCAATGAGCAGTTCTTC
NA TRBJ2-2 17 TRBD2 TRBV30 CAWSQMTSGRSGGELFF TGTGCCTGGAGCCAGATGACTAGCGGGAGGTCGGGGGGGGAGCTGTTTTTT
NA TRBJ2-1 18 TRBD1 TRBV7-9 CASSLRFMGDREVGEQFF TGTGCCAGCAGCTTAAGGTTTATGGGGGACAGGGAGGTGGGTGAGCAGTTCTTC
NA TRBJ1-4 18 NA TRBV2 CASSDEGDPAATNEKLFF TGTGCCAGCAGTGATGAGGGGGATCCGGCGGCAACTAATGAAAAACTGTTTTTT
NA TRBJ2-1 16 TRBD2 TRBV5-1 CASSPERGGDYNEQFF TGCGCCAGCAGCCCAGAGCGGGGGGGCGACTACAATGAGCAGTTCTTC
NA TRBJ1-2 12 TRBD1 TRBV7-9 CASSRDSHGYTF TGTGCCAGCAGCAGGGACAGCCATGGCTACACCTTC
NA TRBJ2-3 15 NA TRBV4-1 CASSQVGAPADTQYF TGCGCCAGCAGCCAAGTTGGGGCCCCCGCAGATACGCAGTATTTT
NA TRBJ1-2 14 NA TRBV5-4 CASSLAGTNYGYTF TGTGCCAGCAGCTTGGCCGGGACAAACTATGGCTACACCTTC
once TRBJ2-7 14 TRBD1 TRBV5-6 CASSLLGTGGRQYF TGTGCCAGCAGCTTGTTAGGGACAGGGGGCCGGCAGTACTTC
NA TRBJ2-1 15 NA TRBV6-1 CASSEGYSSYNEQFF TGTGCCAGCAGTGAAGGATATAGCTCCTACAATGAGCAGTTCTTC
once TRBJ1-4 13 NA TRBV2 CASVVGGGGKLFF TGTGCCAGCGTTGTGGGGGGAGGAGGGAAACTGTTTTTT
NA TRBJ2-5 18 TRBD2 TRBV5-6 CASSLPGLAGGRGETQYF TGTGCCAGCAGCTTACCGGGACTAGCGGGGGGGCGAGGAGAGACCCAGTACTTC
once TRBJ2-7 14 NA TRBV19 CASSPGQITNEQYF TGTGCCAGTAGTCCAGGGCAAATCACAAACGAGCAGTACTTC
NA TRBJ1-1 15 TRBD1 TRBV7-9 CASSFGQGWDTEAFF TGTGCCAGCAGCTTCGGACAGGGGTGGGACACTGAAGCTTTCTTT
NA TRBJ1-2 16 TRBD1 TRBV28 CASSPIGTGPVYGYTF TGTGCCAGCAGTCCAATAGGGACAGGGCCAGTCTATGGCTACACCTTC
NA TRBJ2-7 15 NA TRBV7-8 CASSLRSPGAYEQYF TGTGCCAGCAGCTTAAGATCTCCAGGGGCATACGAGCAGTACTTC
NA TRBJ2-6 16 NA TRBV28 CASSPTGVYGANVLTF TGTGCCAGCAGTCCAACCGGTGTCTATGGGGCCAACGTCCTGACTTTC
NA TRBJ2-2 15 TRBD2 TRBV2 CASSDASGPTGELFF TGTGCCAGCAGTGACGCTAGCGGCCCCACCGGGGAGCTGTTTTTT
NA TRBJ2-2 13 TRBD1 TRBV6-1 CASSRDSTGELFF TGTGCCAGCAGTAGGGACAGCACCGGGGAGCTGTTTTTT
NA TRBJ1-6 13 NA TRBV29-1 CSARGGDNSPLHF TGCAGCGCTCGAGGGGGGGACAATTCACCCCTCCACTTT
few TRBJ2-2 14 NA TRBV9 CASSVRVSAGELFF TGTGCCAGCAGCGTGCGGGTTTCGGCCGGGGAGCTGTTTTTT
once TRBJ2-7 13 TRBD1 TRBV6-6 CASGLRGPYEQYF TGTGCCAGCGGCCTCAGGGGGCCCTACGAGCAGTACTTC
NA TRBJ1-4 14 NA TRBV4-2 CASSQDSGLEGLFF TGTGCCAGCAGCCAAGATTCCGGCCTCGAGGGACTGTTTTTT
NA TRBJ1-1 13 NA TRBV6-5 CASRPSGGEAAFF TGTGCCAGCAGGCCCTCTGGGGGGGAGGCAGCTTTCTTT
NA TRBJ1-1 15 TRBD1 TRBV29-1 CSVEATGYKDTEAFF TGCAGCGTTGAAGCGACAGGGTACAAGGACACTGAAGCTTTCTTT
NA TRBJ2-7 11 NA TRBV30 CAWSQNYEQYF TGTGCCTGGAGCCAGAACTACGAGCAGTACTTC
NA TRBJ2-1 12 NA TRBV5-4 CASSLPGNEQFF TGTGCCAGCAGCTTGCCGGGTAATGAGCAGTTCTTC
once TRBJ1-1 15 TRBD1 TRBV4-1 CASSQTGTAGTEAFF TGCGCCAGCAGCCAAACTGGGACAGCCGGCACTGAAGCTTTCTTT
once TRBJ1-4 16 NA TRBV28 CASSPYIGVTNEKLFF TGTGCCAGCAGTCCCTATATCGGGGTAACTAATGAAAAACTGTTTTTT
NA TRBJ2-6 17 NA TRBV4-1 CASSQSWGGTGANVLTF TGCGCCAGCAGCCAGTCGTGGGGAGGCACTGGGGCCAACGTCCTGACTTTC
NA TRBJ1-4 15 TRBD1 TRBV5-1 CASRGYTGGNEKLFF TGCGCCAGCAGGGGGTACACAGGGGGAAATGAAAAACTGTTTTTT
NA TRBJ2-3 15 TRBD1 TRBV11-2 CASSRQADRQGLQYF TGTGCCAGCAGCCGACAGGCAGACCGACAGGGTTTACAGTATTTT
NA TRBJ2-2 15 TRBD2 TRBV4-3 CASSLGLAGTGELFF TGCGCCAGCAGCCTTGGACTAGCGGGGACCGGGGAGCTGTTTTTT
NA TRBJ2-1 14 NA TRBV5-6 CASSLRGTYNEQFF TGTGCCAGCAGCTTAAGGGGGACCTACAATGAGCAGTTCTTC
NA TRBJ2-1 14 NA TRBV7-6 CASSLTYRYNEQFF TGTGCCAGCAGCTTAACGTACAGGTACAATGAGCAGTTCTTC
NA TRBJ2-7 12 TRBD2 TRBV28 CASSLTGRGQYF TGTGCCAGCAGTTTAACGGGGAGGGGGCAGTACTTC
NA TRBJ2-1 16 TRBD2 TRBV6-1 CASSDVAGGFYNEQFF TGTGCCAGCAGTGACGTAGCGGGAGGGTTCTACAATGAGCAGTTCTTC
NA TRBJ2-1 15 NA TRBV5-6 CASSLGVAEYNEQFF TGTGCCAGCAGCTTGGGGGTAGCGGAGTACAATGAGCAGTTCTTC
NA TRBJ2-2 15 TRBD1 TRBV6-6 CASRGTGGGTGELFF TGTGCCAGCAGGGGGACAGGGGGAGGCACCGGGGAGCTGTTTTTT
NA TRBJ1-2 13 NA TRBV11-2 CASSLEQYYGYTF TGTGCCAGCAGCTTAGAGCAGTACTATGGCTACACCTTC
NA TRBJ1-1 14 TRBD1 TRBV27 CASSRQGTNTEAFF TGTGCCAGCAGTCGACAGGGGACCAACACTGAAGCTTTCTTT
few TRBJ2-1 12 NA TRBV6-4 CASNRRHNEQFF TGTGCCAGCAACAGAAGACATAATGAGCAGTTCTTC
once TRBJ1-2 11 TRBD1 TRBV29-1 CSVGQGNGYTF TGCAGCGTGGGACAGGGGAACGGCTACACCTTC
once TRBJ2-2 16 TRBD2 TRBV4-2 CASSPEAGGRVGELFF TGTGCCAGCAGTCCGGAAGCGGGGGGGCGTGTCGGGGAGCTGTTTTTT
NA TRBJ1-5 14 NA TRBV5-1 CASSLGQPNQPQHF TGCGCCAGCAGCTTGGGACAGCCCAATCAGCCCCAGCATTTT
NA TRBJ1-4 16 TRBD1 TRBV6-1 CASSEALGQGNEKLFF TGTGCCAGCAGTGAAGCGCTTGGACAGGGGAATGAAAAACTGTTTTTT